This T cell receptor (beta chain) was sequenced for a study of blood T cell repertoires in COVID-19. The trim removed 3 bases at V and 1 base at J, leaving 7 bases unmatched. This CDR3 contains 15 residues. CDR1 is DFQATT and CDR2 is SNEGSKA in the germline V gene (reference sequence). Clones were read by immunoSEQ multiplex PCR, and TCRdb kept only the in-frame ones, dropping some. The sample holds roughly 280,000 clones, 86% seen once. The material sequenced was peripheral blood. V usage is TRBV20-1 and J usage is TRBJ2-3, with TRBD1 identical over 7 bases. This receptor was taken from a middle-aged man with active or convalescent COVID-19. The CDR3: CSASSQGVGTDTQYF. The CDR3 DNA reads TGCAGTGCTAGTTCCCAGGGGGTGGGCACAGATACGCAGTATTTT.